Each of the 8 T cell receptor beta chains below was sequenced from the same sample in a study of shared clonotypes between healthy human individuals. Only in-frame clones appear in the TCRdb table, and some are missing; sequencing was by immunoSEQ multiplex PCR. The table shows some 1 million clones, with under 80% occurring only once. Sequenced: memory CD4+ T cells sorted from blood. The subset here: CD45RA-negative fraction. The receptors stem from a man aged 18-30 years in good health.

V and J are TRBV11-2 and TRBJ1-2; D may be TRBD1 (6 bases). The V and J ends lost 5 bases and 4 bases respectively, with 14 bases between them. The CDR3 consists of 14 residues. Germline V gives CDR1 SGHAT, CDR2 FQNNGV. CDR3 residues: CASSEQDRFYGYTF. The CDR3 DNA follows: TGTGCCAGCAGCGAGCAAGACAGGTTCTATGGCTACACCTTC.

J is TRBJ1-5 and V is TRBV7-8; 9 bases agree with TRBD1. In germline, CDR1 is SGHVS, CDR2 FQNEAQ. The CDR3 has 15 amino acids. V was pared by 6 bases and J by 4 bases, with 7 bases of the junction left unmatched. The CDR3 DNA follows: TGTGCCAGCAGTCAAGGACAGGGGTGGAATCAGCCCCAGCATTTT. Translation gives CASSQGQGWNQPQHF.

V and J are TRBV30 and TRBJ1-4; 9 bases align to TRBD1. Germline loops: CDR1 GTSNPN, CDR2 SVGIG (reference sequence). Germline trimming cut 6 bases from V and 4 bases from J; bases unmatched to any gene: 6. The CDR3 sequence is 14 residues long. CDR3 nucleotides: TGTGCCTGTGGGGGGACAGGGATTAATGAAAAACTGTTTTTT. Encoded protein: CACGGTGINEKLFF.

The chain employs TRBV6-1 and TRBJ1-4; 11 bases are a match to TRBD1. CDR1 and CDR2 from the germline V gene are MNHNS and SASEGT. This CDR3 comprises 15 residues. V shed 3 bases and J 7 bases; nucleotides not matched to a gene: 4. The CDR3 loop reads CASSDGTGGGEKLFF. The CDR3 nucleotides are TGTGCCAGCAGTGACGGGACAGGGGGTGGTGAAAAACTGTTTTTT.

The rearrangement uses TRBV5-6 and TRBJ1-5; D is uncertain. The germline V and J ends were trimmed by 2 bases and 0 bases, with 6 bases remaining between them. The CDR3 consists of 14 residues. The germline V gene encodes CDR1 SGHDT and CDR2 YYEEEE. The CDR3 DNA sequence: TGTGCCAGCAGCTTAGGGCTTAGCAATCAGCCCCAGCATTTT. It yields the protein CASSLGLSNQPQHF.

This chain joins TRBV2 and TRBJ1-5; TRBD1 matches at 8 bases. This CDR3 is built from 17 residues. V lost 2 bases, J lost 5 bases, and 11 bases stayed unmatched. CDR1 SNHLY and CDR2 FYNNEI come from the germline V gene. The CDR3 DNA follows: TGTGCCAGCAGTGAATTCCAGGGGGCCAAGACGGATCAGCCCCAGCATTTT. It encodes CASSEFQGAKTDQPQHF.

The chain is built from TRBV6-1 and TRBJ2-6, with no clear D. The germline CDR1 and CDR2 sequences are MNHNS and SASEGT. V gave up 1 base and J gave up 0 bases, with 16 bases separating them. The CDR3 is 19 residues long. DNA for the CDR3: TGTGCCAGCAGTGAAGGTCAGGCAGGATCGTCCTCTGGGGCCAACGTCCTGACTTTC. It specifies CASSEGQAGSSSGANVLTF.

The CDR3 DNA reads TGTGCCAGCAGGAACCCGGCCGGGGAGCTGTTTTTT. This gives the protein CASRNPAGELFF. The chain joins TRBV2 to TRBJ2-2; D is uncertain. The CDR3 loop spans 12 amino acids. Germline CDR1 and CDR2: SNHLY and FYNNEI. The ends were cut back, 6 bases at V and 6 bases at J, with 8 bases in the middle.